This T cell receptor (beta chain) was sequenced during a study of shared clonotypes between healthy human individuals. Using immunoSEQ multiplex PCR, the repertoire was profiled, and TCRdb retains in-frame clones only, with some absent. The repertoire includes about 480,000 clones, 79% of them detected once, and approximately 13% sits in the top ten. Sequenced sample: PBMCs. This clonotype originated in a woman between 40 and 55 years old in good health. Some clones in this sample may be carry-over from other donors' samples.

The CDR3 loop reads CASSPVSTGGQETQYF. The DNA for the CDR3 is TGTGCCAGCTCACCAGTGTCGACGGGAGGGCAAGAGACCCAGTACTTC. The chain uses TRBV18 and TRBJ2-5; 8 bases are a match to TRBD2. V gave up 2 bases and J gave up 2 bases; unmatched junction bases: 7. This CDR3 has 16 residues. Germline V gene lookup returns CDR1 KGHSH and CDR2 LQKENI. Full variable domain (outside the CDR3, taken from reference TRBV18 and TRBJ2-5): NAGVMQNPRHLVRRRGQEARLRCSPMKGHSHVYWYRQLPEEGLKFMVYLQKENIIDESGMPKERFSAEFPKEGPSILRIQQVVRGDSAAYFCASSPVSTGGQETQYFGPGTRLLVL.